Listed below are T cell receptor beta chains from one sample, sequenced in a study of blood T cell repertoires in COVID-19. This table comes from immunoSEQ multiplex PCR, and its TCRdb copy is limited to in-frame clones, with some not included. The sample yields fewer than 350,000 clones, about nine tenths seen once. Sequencing used peripheral blood. All receptors come from a man aged 40-55 years with active or convalescent COVID-19. Each CDR3 is given with its conserved first and last residue. Each record gives: D gene, CDR3 length, V gene, J gene, clone size, CDR3 DNA, CDR3 protein. A D gene is named only where the DNA matches it firmly. Clone size is given for some rows only: seen once, a few or many times, or a class if the clone is expanded.

D: -
length: 15
V: TRBV19
J: TRBJ1-5
size: -
DNA: TGTGCCAGTAGTATAGAGCAGGGTCGGCAACAGCCCCAGCATTTT
CDR3: CASSIEQGRQQPQHF

D: TRBD1
length: 14
V: TRBV4-1
J: TRBJ1-1
size: -
DNA: TGCGCCAGCAGCCGCGACAGGGGGAACACTGAAGCTTTCTTT
CDR3: CASSRDRGNTEAFF

D: TRBD2
length: 17
V: TRBV4-2
J: TRBJ2-3
size: -
DNA: TGTGCCAGCAGCCAAAAACGGGAGGGCGATGGTGCAGATACGCAGTATTTT
CDR3: CASSQKREGDGADTQYF

D: TRBD1
length: 14
V: TRBV27
J: TRBJ1-1
size: -
DNA: TGTGCCAGCATCCTCTCAGGGGGCAGCACTGAAGCTTTCTTT
CDR3: CASILSGGSTEAFF

D: -
length: 13
V: TRBV24-1
J: TRBJ2-4
size: -
DNA: TGTGCCACCAGTGCCAGGGATGGGGCCATTCAGTACTTC
CDR3: CATSARDGAIQYF

D: -
length: 14
V: TRBV6-5
J: TRBJ2-7
size: -
DNA: TGTGCCAGCAGTTACTCGACTAGTTCCTACGAGCAGTACTTC
CDR3: CASSYSTSSYEQYF

D: TRBD1
length: 16
V: TRBV4-1
J: TRBJ1-5
size: -
DNA: TGCGCCAGCAGCCAAGAAGGCGGGACAGGTAATCAGCCCCAGCATTTT
CDR3: CASSQEGGTGNQPQHF

D: -
length: 14
V: TRBV10-1
J: TRBJ2-7
size: -
DNA: TGCGCCAGCAGTGTTGGTAGGAGCTCCTACGAGCAGTACTTC
CDR3: CASSVGRSSYEQYF

D: -
length: 14
V: TRBV5-1
J: TRBJ2-7
size: few
DNA: TGCGCCAGCAGCTTAAGGGGGACGGACTACGAGCAGTACTTC
CDR3: CASSLRGTDYEQYF

D: -
length: 14
V: TRBV30
J: TRBJ2-2
size: -
DNA: TGTGCCTGGAGGGTGGGGGAGGACACCGGGGAGCTGTTTTTT
CDR3: CAWRVGEDTGELFF

D: -
length: 11
V: TRBV25-1
J: TRBJ2-4
size: -
DNA: TGTGCCAGCAGTGCCATAAACATTCAGTACTTC
CDR3: CASSAINIQYF

D: TRBD1
length: 13
V: TRBV9
J: TRBJ1-2
size: -
DNA: TGTGCCAGCAGTGGGACAGGGTCTTATGGCTACACCTTC
CDR3: CASSGTGSYGYTF

D: TRBD1
length: 13
V: TRBV2
J: TRBJ2-7
size: -
DNA: TGTGCCAGCACGGGCAGGGGGCCTAGGGAGCAGTACTTC
CDR3: CASTGRGPREQYF

D: -
length: 16
V: TRBV4-1
J: TRBJ2-4
size: -
DNA: TGCGCCAGCAGCCACCTTGGCAGGGGAGCCAAAAACATTCAGTACTTC
CDR3: CASSHLGRGAKNIQYF

D: -
length: 11
V: TRBV20-1
J: TRBJ2-7
size: -
DNA: TGCAGTGCTAGAGCGGGTCACGAGCAGTACTTC
CDR3: CSARAGHEQYF

D: -
length: 16
V: TRBV9
J: TRBJ1-2
size: once
DNA: TGTGCCAGCAGCGTAGCCAAAGGGGCTTTGGGCTATGGCTACACCTTC
CDR3: CASSVAKGALGYGYTF

D: TRBD2
length: 18
V: TRBV29-1
J: TRBJ2-1
size: -
DNA: TGCAGCGTTGATGCCCCGGCCAGGACTAGCGGGGACTACAATGAGCAGTTCTTC
CDR3: CSVDAPARTSGDYNEQFF

D: TRBD1
length: 16
V: TRBV10-3
J: TRBJ2-7
size: -
DNA: TGTGCCATCAGTGAGGGGGGGACAGGGGGGTTCTACGAGCAGTACTTC
CDR3: CAISEGGTGGFYEQYF

D: TRBD1
length: 15
V: TRBV2
J: TRBJ1-5
size: few
DNA: TGTGCCAGCAGTATGGACAGGGGGCGAAATCAGCCCCAGCATTTT
CDR3: CASSMDRGRNQPQHF

D: TRBD2
length: 16
V: TRBV5-6
J: TRBJ2-2
size: -
DNA: TGTGCCAGCAACCCACTAGCGGGAGGAGACACCGGGGAGCTGTTTTTT
CDR3: CASNPLAGGDTGELFF

D: TRBD1
length: 16
V: TRBV30
J: TRBJ1-5
size: -
DNA: TGTGCTTCCCGGGTCTCGGGACAGGCCCTCAATCAGCCCCAGCATTTT
CDR3: CASRVSGQALNQPQHF

D: -
length: 15
V: TRBV7-6
J: TRBJ2-2
size: -
DNA: TGTGCCAGCAGCTCCCTAACGGGATACACCGGGGAGCTGTTTTTT
CDR3: CASSSLTGYTGELFF

D: -
length: 13
V: TRBV2
J: TRBJ2-5
size: -
DNA: TGTGTCACCGCGAAGGGGGAGTTAGAGACCCAGTACTTC
CDR3: CVTAKGELETQYF

D: -
length: 16
V: TRBV7-7
J: TRBJ2-5
size: -
DNA: TGTGCCAGCAGCTTAGGAGGCGGGGGCGTGACGGAGACCCAGTACTTC
CDR3: CASSLGGGGVTETQYF

D: TRBD1
length: 15
V: TRBV5-5
J: TRBJ2-7
size: -
DNA: TGTGCCAGCAGCTTAGGCCAGGGGGCAACCTACGAGCAGTACTTC
CDR3: CASSLGQGATYEQYF

D: -
length: 13
V: TRBV5-1
J: TRBJ1-5
size: -
DNA: TGCGCCAGCAGCTTGGCCAGGGGTAAGCCCCAGCATTTT
CDR3: CASSLARGKPQHF

D: TRBD2
length: 13
V: TRBV14
J: TRBJ2-7
size: -
DNA: TGTGCCAGCAGCGTCGGGGGGTCCCACGAGCAGTACTTC
CDR3: CASSVGGSHEQYF

D: -
length: 16
V: TRBV3-1/TRBV3-2
J: TRBJ2-3
size: -
DNA: TGTGCCAGCACCCCCTTCAGGTCGGGGTTGGGAGATACGCAGTATTTT
CDR3: CASTPFRSGLGDTQYF

D: -
length: 13
V: TRBV2
J: TRBJ1-1
size: few
DNA: TGTGCCAGCAGTGTCGGGGGGAACACTGAAGCTTTCTTT
CDR3: CASSVGGNTEAFF

D: TRBD1
length: 16
V: TRBV4-1
J: TRBJ2-5
size: -
DNA: TGCGCCAGCAGCCATGGCGGACAGGGCTTCCAAGAGACCCAGTACTTC
CDR3: CASSHGGQGFQETQYF

D: -
length: 14
V: TRBV27
J: TRBJ2-7
size: -
DNA: TGTGCCAGCAGTTTGGGTCTAGATGTCTCCGAGCAGTACTTC
CDR3: CASSLGLDVSEQYF

D: -
length: 12
V: TRBV5-6
J: TRBJ2-7
size: -
DNA: TGTGCCAGCAGCCTACGCTCCTACGAGCAGTACTTC
CDR3: CASSLRSYEQYF